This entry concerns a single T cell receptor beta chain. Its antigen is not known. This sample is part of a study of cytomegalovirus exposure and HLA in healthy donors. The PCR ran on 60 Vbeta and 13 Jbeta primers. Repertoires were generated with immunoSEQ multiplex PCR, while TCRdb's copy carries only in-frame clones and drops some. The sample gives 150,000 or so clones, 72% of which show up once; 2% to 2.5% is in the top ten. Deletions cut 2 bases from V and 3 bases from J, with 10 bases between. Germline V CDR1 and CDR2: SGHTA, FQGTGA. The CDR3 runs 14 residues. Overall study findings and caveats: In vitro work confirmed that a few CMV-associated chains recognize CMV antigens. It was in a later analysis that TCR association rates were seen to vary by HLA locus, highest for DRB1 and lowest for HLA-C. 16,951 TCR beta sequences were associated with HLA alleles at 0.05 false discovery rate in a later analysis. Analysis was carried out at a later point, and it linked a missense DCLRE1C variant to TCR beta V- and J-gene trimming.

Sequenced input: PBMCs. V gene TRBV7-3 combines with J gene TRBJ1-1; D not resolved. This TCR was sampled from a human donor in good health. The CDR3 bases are TGTGCCAGCAGCTTATCTGGGCCCTACACTGAAGCTTTCTTT. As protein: CASSLSGPYTEAFF.